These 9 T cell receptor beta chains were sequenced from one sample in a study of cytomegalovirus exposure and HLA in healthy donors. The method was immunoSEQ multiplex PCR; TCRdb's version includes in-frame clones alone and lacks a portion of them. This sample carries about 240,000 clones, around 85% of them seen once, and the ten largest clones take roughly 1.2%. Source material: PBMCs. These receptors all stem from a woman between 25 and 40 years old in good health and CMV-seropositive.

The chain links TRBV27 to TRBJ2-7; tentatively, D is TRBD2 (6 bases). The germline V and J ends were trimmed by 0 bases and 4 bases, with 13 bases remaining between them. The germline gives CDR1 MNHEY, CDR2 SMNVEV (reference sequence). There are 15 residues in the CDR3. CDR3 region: CASSLSGLAHYEQYF. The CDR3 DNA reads TGTGCCAGCAGTTTATCAGGGCTAGCGCATTACGAGCAGTACTTC.

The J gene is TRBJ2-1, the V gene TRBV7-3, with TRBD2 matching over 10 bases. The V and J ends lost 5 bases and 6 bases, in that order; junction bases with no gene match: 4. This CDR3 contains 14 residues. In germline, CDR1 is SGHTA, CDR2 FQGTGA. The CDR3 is CASSPGLATNEQFF. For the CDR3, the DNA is TGTGCCAGCAGCCCGGGACTAGCGACCAATGAGCAGTTCTTC.

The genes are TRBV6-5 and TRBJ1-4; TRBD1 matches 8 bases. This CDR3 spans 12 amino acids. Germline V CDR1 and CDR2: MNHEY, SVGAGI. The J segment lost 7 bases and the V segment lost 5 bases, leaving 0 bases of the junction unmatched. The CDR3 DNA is TGTGCCAGCAGTGACAGGGGTGAAAAACTGTTTTTT. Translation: CASSDRGEKLFF.

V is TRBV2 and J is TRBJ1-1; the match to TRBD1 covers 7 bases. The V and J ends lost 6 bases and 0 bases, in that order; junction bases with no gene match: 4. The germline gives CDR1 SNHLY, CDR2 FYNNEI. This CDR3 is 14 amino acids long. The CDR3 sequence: CASRKGQMNTEAFF. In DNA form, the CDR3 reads TGTGCCAGCAGGAAGGGACAGATGAACACTGAAGCTTTCTTT.

CDR3 DNA sequence: TGTGCCAGCAGCGCCGATCCGGGACTAGCGGGGTCGAACACCGGGGAGCTGTTTTTT. As protein: CASSADPGLAGSNTGELFF. V gene TRBV7-9 combines with J gene TRBJ2-2; TRBD2 matches 13 bases. Germline CDR1 reads SEHNR; CDR2 reads FQNEAQ (reference sequence). The V and J ends lost 5 bases and 0 bases, in that order; junction bases with no gene match: 9. This CDR3 is built from 19 residues. Based on the CDR3 plus reference TRBV7-9 and TRBJ2-2, the full variable domain is DTGVSQNPRHKITKRGQNVTFRCDPISEHNRLYWYRQTLGQGPEFLTYFQNEAQLEKSRLLSDRFSAERPKGSFSTLEIQRTEQGDSAMYLCASSADPGLAGSNTGELFFGEGSRLTVL.

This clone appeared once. CDR3 loop: CASSYLAQYYNEQFF. CDR3 in DNA: TGTGCCAGCAGCTACTTGGCACAGTACTACAATGAGCAGTTCTTC. The gene calls are TRBV11-3 and TRBJ2-1, with D unclear. CDR1 and CDR2 (germline): SGHNT, YENEEA. Trimming took off 4 bases at V and 3 bases at J, with 13 bases between the two ends. This CDR3 has 15 residues.

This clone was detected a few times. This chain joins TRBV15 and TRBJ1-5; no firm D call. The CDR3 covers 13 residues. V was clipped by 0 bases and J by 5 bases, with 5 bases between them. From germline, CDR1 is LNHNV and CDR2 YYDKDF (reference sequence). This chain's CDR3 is CATSRDLYQPQHF. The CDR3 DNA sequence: TGTGCCACCAGCAGAGATCTTTATCAGCCCCAGCATTTT.

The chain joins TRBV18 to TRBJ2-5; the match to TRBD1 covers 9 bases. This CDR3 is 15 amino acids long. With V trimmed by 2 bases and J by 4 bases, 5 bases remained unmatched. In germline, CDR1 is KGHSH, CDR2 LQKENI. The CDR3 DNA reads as TGTGCCAGCTCACCAGACAGGGGGTATCGAGAGACCCAGTACTTC. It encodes CASSPDRGYRETQYF.

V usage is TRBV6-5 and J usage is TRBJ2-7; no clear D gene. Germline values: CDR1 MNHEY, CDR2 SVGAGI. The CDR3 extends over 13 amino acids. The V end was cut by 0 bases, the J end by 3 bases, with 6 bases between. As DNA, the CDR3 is TGTGCCAGCAGTTACTCAGAGAACTACGAGCAGTACTTC. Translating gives CASSYSENYEQYF.